Presented here are 7 T cell receptor beta chains from one specimen sequenced in a study of blood T cell repertoires in COVID-19. Clones were read by immunoSEQ multiplex PCR, and TCRdb kept only the in-frame ones, dropping some. The table shows about 320,000 clones, with approximately 88% occurring only once. Sequencing was carried out using PBMCs or T cells enriched from blood (not recorded which). The source of these receptors is a man between 60 and 75 years old who had recovered from COVID-19.

Comment on this clone: Possible read error: a much larger clone is one base away. Other DNA sequences within the sample encode an identical CDR3. This chain links TRBV5-1 with TRBJ2-2; 11 bases map to TRBD2. CDR1 is SGHRS, CDR2 YFSETQ, per germline. Losses at the gene ends were 4 bases for V and 1 base for J; bases not matched to a gene: 0. The length of the CDR3 is 15 residues. The CDR3 DNA reads TGCGCCAGCAGCGGGACTAGCGGGAACACCGGGGAGCTGTTTTTT. This sequence encodes CASSGTSGNTGELFF. The variable domain in full, with the rest retrieved from reference TRBV5-1 and TRBJ2-2, is KAGVTQTPRYLIKTRGQQVTLSCSPISGHRSVSWYQQTPGQGLQFLFEYFSETQRNKGNFPGRFSGRQFSNSRSEMNVSTLELGDSALYLCASSGTSGNTGELFFGEGSRLTVL.

This chain links TRBV9 with TRBJ2-1; D not certain. The germline V and J ends were trimmed by 0 bases and 8 bases, with 12 bases remaining between them. The CDR3 contains 14 residues. The germline gives CDR1 SGDLS, CDR2 YYNGEE. The CDR3 coding sequence is TGTGCCAGCAGCGTAGGGTACAACGTTGATGAGCAGTTCTTC. This codes for CASSVGYNVDEQFF.

Regarding this clone: This CDR3 is also generated by other DNA sequences in the sample. The rearrangement uses TRBV10-3 and TRBJ2-1; D is possibly TRBD2 (5 bases). V lost 4 bases, J lost 4 bases, and 8 bases lay in between. The CDR3 spans 13 residues. Germline CDR1 reads ENHRY; CDR2 reads SYGVKD. CDR3 nucleotides: TGTGCCATCAGTGCCGGGATATACAATGAGCAGTTCTTC. It is translated as CAISAGIYNEQFF.

The chain carries TRBV18 and TRBJ2-7; the D gene is possibly TRBD2 (6 bases). CDR1 is KGHSH and CDR2 is LQKENI in the germline V gene. CDR3 size: 14 residues. Trimming cost V 2 bases and J 7 bases, with 15 bases left between them. The CDR3 loop reads CASSPAGRQGEQYF. DNA of the CDR3: TGTGCCAGCTCACCAGCGGGGAGGCAAGGAGAGCAGTACTTC.

V gene TRBV15 combines with J gene TRBJ1-4; TRBD1 aligns across 7 bases. Germline V CDR1 and CDR2: LNHNV, YYDKDF (reference sequence). CDR3 length: 16 residues. The ends lost 0 bases at V and 4 bases at J; junction bases unmatched: 5. CDR3 residues: CATSRDLQGINEKLFF. CDR3 sequence (DNA): TGTGCCACCAGCAGAGATCTACAGGGGATTAATGAAAAACTGTTTTTT.

The chain carries TRBV5-1 and TRBJ2-2, with 11 bases that match TRBD2. V lost 4 bases to trimming and J lost 2 bases; unmatched junction nucleotides: 4. CDR1 and CDR2 (germline): SGHRS, YFSETQ. The length of the CDR3 is 16 residues. Written as DNA, the CDR3 is TGCGCCAGCAGCGCGGGGACTAGCGGAAACACCGGGGAGCTGTTTTTT. Its protein product is CASSAGTSGNTGELFF.

V usage is TRBV7-2 and J usage is TRBJ2-1, with D uncertain. There are 14 residues in the CDR3. Deletions cut 11 bases from V and 0 bases from J, with 14 bases between. In germline, CDR1 is SGHTA, CDR2 FQGNSA. The CDR3 spells CALGASSSYNEQFF. The CDR3 DNA sequence: TGTGCCCTAGGAGCCTCGAGCTCCTACAATGAGCAGTTCTTC.